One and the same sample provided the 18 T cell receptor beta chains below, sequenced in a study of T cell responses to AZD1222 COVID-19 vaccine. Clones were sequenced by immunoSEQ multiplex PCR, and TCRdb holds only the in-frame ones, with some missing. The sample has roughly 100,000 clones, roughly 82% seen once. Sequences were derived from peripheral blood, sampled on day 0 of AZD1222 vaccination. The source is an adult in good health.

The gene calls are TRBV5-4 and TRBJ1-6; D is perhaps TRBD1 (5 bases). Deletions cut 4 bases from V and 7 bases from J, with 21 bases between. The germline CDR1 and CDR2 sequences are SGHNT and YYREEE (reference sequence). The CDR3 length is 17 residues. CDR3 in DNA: TGTGCCAGCAGCCCCCACATGCCCGGGACGGAAAATTCACCCCTCCACTTT. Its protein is CASSPHMPGTENSPLHF.

This chain's CDR3 is CASSQDLGGGYTF. CDR3 bases: TGCGCCAGCAGCCAAGATTTGGGGGGAGGCTACACCTTC. The chain links TRBV4-1 to TRBJ1-2; TRBD1 might be the D (5 bases). Germline V gives CDR1 MGHRA, CDR2 YSYEKL. CDR3 length: 13 amino acids. With 0 bases removed from V and 8 bases from J, the gap between germline ends came to 10 bases.

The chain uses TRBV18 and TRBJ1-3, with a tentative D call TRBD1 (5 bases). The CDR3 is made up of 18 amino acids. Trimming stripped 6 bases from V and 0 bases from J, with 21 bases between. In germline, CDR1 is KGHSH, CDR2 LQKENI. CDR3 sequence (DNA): TGTGCCAGCTCCCCGGGGCAGGGAGCAATTTACTCTGGAAACACCATATATTTT. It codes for CASSPGQGAIYSGNTIYF. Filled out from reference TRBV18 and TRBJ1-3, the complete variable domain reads NAGVMQNPRHLVRRRGQEARLRCSPMKGHSHVYWYRQLPEEGLKFMVYLQKENIIDESGMPKERFSAEFPKEGPSILRIQQVVRGDSAAYFCASSPGQGAIYSGNTIYFGEGSWLTVV.

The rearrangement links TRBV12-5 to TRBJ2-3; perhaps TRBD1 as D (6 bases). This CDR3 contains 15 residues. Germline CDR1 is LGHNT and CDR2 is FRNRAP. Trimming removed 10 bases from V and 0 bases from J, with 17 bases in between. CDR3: CATLGGRFSTDTQYF. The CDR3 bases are TGTGCTACCCTTGGGGGCCGTTTTAGCACAGATACGCAGTATTTT.

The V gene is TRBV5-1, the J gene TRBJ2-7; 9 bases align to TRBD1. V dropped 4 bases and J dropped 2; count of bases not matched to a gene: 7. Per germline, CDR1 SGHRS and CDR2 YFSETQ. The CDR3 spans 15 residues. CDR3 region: CASSAGQGITYEQYF. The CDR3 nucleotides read TGCGCCAGCAGCGCGGGACAGGGAATAACCTACGAGCAGTACTTC.

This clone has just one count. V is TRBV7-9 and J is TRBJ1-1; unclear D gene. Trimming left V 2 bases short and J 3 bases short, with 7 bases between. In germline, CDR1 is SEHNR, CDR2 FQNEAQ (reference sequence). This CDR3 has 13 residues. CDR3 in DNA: TGTGCCAGCAGCTTATCCTCGGACACTGAAGCTTTCTTT. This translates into CASSLSSDTEAFF.

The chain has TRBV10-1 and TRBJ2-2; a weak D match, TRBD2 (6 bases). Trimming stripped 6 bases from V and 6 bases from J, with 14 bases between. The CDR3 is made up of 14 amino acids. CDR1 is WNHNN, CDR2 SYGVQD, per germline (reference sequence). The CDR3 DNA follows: TGCGCCAGCAGCAAGACCGGGGGTGCCGGGGAGCTGTTTTTT. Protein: CASSKTGGAGELFF.

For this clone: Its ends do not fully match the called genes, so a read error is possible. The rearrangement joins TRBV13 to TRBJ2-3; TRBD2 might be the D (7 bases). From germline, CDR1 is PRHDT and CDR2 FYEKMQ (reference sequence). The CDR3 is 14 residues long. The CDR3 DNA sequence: TGTGCCAGCAGTTTAGGAGGGGGGGCAGATACGCAGTATTTT. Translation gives CASSLGGGADTQYF.

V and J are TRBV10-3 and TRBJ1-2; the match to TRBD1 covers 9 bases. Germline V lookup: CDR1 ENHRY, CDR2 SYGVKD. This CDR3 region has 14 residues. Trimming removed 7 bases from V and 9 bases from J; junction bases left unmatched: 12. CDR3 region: CAIINTGQGDRYTF. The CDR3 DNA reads TGTGCCATCATCAACACGGGACAGGGTGATCGCTACACCTTC.

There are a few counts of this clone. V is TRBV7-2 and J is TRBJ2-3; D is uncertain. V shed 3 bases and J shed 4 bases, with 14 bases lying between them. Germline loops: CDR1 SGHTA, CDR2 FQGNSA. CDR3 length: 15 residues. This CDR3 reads CASSFLSPFADTQYF. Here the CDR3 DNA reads TGTGCCAGCAGCTTTTTAAGTCCTTTCGCAGATACGCAGTATTTT.

The DNA for the CDR3 is TGTGCCAGCAGCGTAGGGGTCCCTAACACTGAAGCTTTCTTT. It codes for CASSVGVPNTEAFF. The chain combines TRBV7-2 with TRBJ1-1; the D gene is possibly TRBD1 (5 bases). The CDR3 length is 14 residues. The germline V and J ends were trimmed by 5 bases and 2 bases, with 12 bases remaining between them. Germline CDR1 reads SGHTA; CDR2 reads FQGNSA.

CDR3 DNA sequence: TGTGCCAGCAGCTCGAACAGGGGATACGAGCAGTACTTC. Its translation is CASSSNRGYEQYF. J is TRBJ2-7 and V is TRBV7-2, with 7 bases matching TRBD1. The ends lost 4 bases at V and 4 bases at J; junction bases unmatched: 4. Germline CDR1 reads SGHTA; CDR2 reads FQGNSA. The CDR3 has 13 amino acids. The complete variable domain, with remaining parts taken from reference TRBV7-2 and TRBJ2-7, reads GAGVSQSPSNKVTEKGKDVELRCDPISGHTALYWYRQSLGQGLEFLIYFQGNSAPDKSGLPSDRFSAERTGGSVSTLTIQRTQQEDSAVYLCASSSNRGYEQYFGPGTRLTVT.

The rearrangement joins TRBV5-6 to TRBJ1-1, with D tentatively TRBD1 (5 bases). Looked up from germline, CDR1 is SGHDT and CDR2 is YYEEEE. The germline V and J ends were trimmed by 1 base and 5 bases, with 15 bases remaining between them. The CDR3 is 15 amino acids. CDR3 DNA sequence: TGTGCCAGCAGCTTGCCGTCCCGGGAGGGGACTGAAGCTTTCTTT. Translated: CASSLPSREGTEAFF.

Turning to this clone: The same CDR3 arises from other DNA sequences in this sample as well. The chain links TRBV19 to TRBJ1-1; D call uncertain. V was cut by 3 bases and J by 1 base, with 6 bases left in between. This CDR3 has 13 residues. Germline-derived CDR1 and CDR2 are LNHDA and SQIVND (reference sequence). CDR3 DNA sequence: TGTGCCAGTAGTATCACAAGGAACACTGAAGCTTTCTTT. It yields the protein CASSITRNTEAFF.

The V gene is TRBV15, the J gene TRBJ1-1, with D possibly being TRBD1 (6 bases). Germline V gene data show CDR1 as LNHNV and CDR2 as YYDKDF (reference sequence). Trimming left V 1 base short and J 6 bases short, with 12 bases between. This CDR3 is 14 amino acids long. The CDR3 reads CATSRVTGTAEAFF. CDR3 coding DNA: TGTGCCACCAGCAGAGTAACAGGGACGGCTGAAGCTTTCTTT.

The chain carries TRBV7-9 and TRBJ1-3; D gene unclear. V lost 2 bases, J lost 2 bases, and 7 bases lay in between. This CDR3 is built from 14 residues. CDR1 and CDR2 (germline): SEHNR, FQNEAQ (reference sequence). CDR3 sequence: CASSLHRAGNTIYF. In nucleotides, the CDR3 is TGTGCCAGCAGCTTACATCGGGCTGGAAACACCATATATTTT.

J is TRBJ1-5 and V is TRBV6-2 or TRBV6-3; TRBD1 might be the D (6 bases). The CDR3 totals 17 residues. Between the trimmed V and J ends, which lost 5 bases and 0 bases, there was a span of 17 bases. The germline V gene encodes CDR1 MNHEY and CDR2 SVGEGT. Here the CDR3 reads CASSPPSGAYSNQPQHF. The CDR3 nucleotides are TGTGCCAGCAGTCCCCCGTCAGGGGCGTATAGCAATCAGCCCCAGCATTTT.

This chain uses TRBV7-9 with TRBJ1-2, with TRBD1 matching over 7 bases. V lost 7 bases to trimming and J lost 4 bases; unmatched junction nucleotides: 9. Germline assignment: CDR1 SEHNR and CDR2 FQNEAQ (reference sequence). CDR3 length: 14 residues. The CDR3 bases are TGTGCCAGCATCCGACAGGGAAGCGTCTATGGCTACACCTTC. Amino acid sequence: CASIRQGSVYGYTF.